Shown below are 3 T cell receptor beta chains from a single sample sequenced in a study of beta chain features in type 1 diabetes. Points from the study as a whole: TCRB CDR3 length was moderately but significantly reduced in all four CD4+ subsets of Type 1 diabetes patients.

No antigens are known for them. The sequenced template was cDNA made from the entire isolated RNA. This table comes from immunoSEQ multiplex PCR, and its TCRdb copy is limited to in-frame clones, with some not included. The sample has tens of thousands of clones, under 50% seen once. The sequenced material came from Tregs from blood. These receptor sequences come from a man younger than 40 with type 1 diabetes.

As DNA, the CDR3 is TGTGCCAGCGGGGAATTACAGGGAGGGCTCTATGGCTACACCTTC. It yields the protein CASGELQGGLYGYTF. The rearrangement joins TRBV28 to TRBJ1-2; possibly TRBD1 for D (6 bases). This CDR3 contains 15 residues. Germline V gene data show CDR1 as MDHEN and CDR2 as SYDVKM. Trimming stripped 8 bases from V and 4 bases from J, with 20 bases between.

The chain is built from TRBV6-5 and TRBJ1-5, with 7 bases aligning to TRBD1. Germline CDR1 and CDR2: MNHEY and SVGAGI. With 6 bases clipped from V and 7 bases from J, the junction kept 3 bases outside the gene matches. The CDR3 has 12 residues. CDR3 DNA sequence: TGTGCCAGCAGAGGGGGCGGCCAGCCCCAGCATTTT. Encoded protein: CASRGGGQPQHF.

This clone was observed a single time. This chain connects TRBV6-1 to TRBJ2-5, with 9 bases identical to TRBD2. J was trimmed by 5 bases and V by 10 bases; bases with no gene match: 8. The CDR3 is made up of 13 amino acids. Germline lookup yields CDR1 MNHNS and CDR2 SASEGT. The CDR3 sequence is CATGLAGAETQYF. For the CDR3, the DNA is TGTGCCACCGGCTTAGCGGGAGCGGAGACCCAGTACTTC.